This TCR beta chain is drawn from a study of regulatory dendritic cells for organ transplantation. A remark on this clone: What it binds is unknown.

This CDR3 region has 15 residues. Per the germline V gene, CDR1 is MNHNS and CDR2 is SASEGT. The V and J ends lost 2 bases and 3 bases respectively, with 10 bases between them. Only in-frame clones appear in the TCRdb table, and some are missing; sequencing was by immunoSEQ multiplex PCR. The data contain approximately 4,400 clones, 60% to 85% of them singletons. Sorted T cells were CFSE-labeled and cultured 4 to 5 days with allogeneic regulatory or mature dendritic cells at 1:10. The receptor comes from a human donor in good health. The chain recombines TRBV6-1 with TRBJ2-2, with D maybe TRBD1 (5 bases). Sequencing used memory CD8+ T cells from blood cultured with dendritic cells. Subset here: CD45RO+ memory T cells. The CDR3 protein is CASSEQDIHTGELFF. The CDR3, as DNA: TGTGCCAGCAGTGAACAGGACATCCACACCGGGGAGCTGTTTTTT.